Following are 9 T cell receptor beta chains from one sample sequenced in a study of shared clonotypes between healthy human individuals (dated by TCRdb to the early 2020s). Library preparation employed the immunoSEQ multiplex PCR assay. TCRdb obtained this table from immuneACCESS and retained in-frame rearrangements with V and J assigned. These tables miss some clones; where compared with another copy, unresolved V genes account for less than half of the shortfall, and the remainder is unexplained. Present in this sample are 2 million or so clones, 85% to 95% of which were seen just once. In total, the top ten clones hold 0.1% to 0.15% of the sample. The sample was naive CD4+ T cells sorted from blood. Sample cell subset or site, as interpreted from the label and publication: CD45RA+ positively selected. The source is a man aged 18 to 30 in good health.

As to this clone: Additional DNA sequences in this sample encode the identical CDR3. The CDR3 sequence: CASSEFSEAFF. The CDR3 nucleotides are TGTGCCAGCAGTGAATTCTCTGAAGCTTTCTTT. The chain is built from TRBV6-1 and TRBJ1-1; D unresolved. V was trimmed by 2 bases and J by 6 bases, leaving 4 bases between them. CDR1 is MNHNS, CDR2 SASEGT, per germline. The length of the CDR3 is 11 residues.

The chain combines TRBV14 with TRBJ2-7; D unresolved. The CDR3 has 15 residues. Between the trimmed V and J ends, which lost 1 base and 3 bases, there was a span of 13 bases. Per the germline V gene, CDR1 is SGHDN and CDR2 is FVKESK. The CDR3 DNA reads TGTGCCAGCAGCCAAGCCAGTCTTACCGTCTACGAGCAGTACTTC. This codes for CASSQASLTVYEQYF.

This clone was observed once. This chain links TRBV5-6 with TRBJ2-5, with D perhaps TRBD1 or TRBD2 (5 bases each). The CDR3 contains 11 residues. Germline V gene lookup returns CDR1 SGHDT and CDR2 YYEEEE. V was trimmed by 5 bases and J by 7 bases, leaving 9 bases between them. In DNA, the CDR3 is TGTGCCAGCAGGGGACGGGGGACCCAGTACTTC. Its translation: CASRGRGTQYF.

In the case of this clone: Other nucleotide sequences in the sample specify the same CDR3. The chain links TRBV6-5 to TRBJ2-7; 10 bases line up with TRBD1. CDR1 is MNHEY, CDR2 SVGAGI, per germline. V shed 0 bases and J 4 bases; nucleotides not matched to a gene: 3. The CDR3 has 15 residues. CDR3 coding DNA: TGTGCCAGCAGTTACTCTTGGACAGGGGGGTACGAGCAGTACTTC. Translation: CASSYSWTGGYEQYF.

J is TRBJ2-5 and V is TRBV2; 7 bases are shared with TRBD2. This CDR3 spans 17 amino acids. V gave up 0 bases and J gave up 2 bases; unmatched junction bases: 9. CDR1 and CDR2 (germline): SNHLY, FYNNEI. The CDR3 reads CASSEARTGGNQETQYF. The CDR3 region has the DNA TGTGCCAGCAGTGAAGCAAGGACGGGGGGTAATCAAGAGACCCAGTACTTC.

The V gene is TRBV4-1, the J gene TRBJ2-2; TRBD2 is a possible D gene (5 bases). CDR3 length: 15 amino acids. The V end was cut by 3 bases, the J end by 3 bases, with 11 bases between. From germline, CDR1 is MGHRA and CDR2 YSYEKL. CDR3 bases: TGCGCCAGCAGCCACCCTACTAGTGACACCGGGGAGCTGTTTTTT. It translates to CASSHPTSDTGELFF.

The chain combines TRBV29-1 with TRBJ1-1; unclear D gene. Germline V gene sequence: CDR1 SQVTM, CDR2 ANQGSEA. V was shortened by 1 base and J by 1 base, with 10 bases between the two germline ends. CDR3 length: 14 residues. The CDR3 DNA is TGCAGCGTTGAAGGGGGTGGTGAGAACACTGAAGCTTTCTTT. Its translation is CSVEGGGENTEAFF.

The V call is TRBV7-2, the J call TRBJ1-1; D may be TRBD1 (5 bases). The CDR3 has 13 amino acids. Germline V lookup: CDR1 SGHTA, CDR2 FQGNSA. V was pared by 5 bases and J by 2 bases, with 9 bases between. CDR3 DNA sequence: TGTGCCAGCAGCAGACAGCGTAACACTGAAGCTTTCTTT. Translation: CASSRQRNTEAFF.

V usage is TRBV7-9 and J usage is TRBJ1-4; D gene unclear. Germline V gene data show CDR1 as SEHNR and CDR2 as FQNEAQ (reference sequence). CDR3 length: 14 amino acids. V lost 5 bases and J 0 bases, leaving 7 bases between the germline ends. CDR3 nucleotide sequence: TGTGCCAGCAGCGTCGGTGCAACTAATGAAAAACTGTTTTTT. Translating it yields CASSVGATNEKLFF.